The 20 T cell receptor beta chains below all came from one sample that was sequenced in a study of cytomegalovirus exposure and HLA in healthy donors. The table came from immunoSEQ multiplex PCR; TCRdb's copy has only in-frame clones and leaves some out. Among about 110,000 clones listed, under 85% were seen once. The specimen sequenced was PBMCs. The receptors come from a woman under 30 in good health and CMV-seronegative.

The chain couples TRBV7-2 to TRBJ1-2; 7 bases map to TRBD1. V lost 4 bases and J lost 2; bases outside the gene matches: 4. Germline CDR1 and CDR2: SGHTA and FQGNSA. The CDR3 totals 14 residues. The CDR3 DNA is TGTGCCAGCAGCTCCGGGACAGTGAACTATGGCTACACCTTC. It is translated as CASSSGTVNYGYTF.

This chain uses TRBV7-9 with TRBJ1-5; D remains ambiguous. The V end lost 5 bases, the J end lost 9 bases, and 14 bases lay between the germline ends. The CDR3 length is 13 residues. Germline lookup yields CDR1 SEHNR and CDR2 FQNEAQ (reference sequence). The CDR3 region is CASSPNSGWPQHF. Here the CDR3 DNA reads TGTGCCAGCAGCCCAAACAGTGGATGGCCCCAGCATTTT.

V gene TRBV6-6 combines with J gene TRBJ1-1; D unresolved. CDR3 size: 13 residues. V lost 7 bases and J lost 3, with 12 bases in between. Looked up from germline, CDR1 is MNHNY and CDR2 is SVGAGI (reference sequence). Written as DNA, the CDR3 is TGTGCCAGCATCGGCGAAGCGGACACTGAAGCTTTCTTT. Translation: CASIGEADTEAFF.

The rearrangement joins TRBV5-1 to TRBJ1-1; D possibly corresponds to TRBD1 (6 bases). Trimming pared 4 bases from V and 8 bases from J, leaving 9 bases between. The CDR3 is made up of 11 amino acids. CDR1 and CDR2 from the germline V gene are SGHRS and YFSETQ. For the CDR3, the DNA is TGCGCCAGCAGCCTCGGACAGGAAGCTTTCTTT. The encoded protein is CASSLGQEAFF. The variable domain in full, completed from reference TRBV5-1 and TRBJ1-1, reads KAGVTQTPRYLIKTRGQQVTLSCSPISGHRSVSWYQQTPGQGLQFLFEYFSETQRNKGNFPGRFSGRQFSNSRSEMNVSTLELGDSALYLCASSLGQEAFFGQGTRLTVV.

V is TRBV13 and J is TRBJ1-3; weak D call: TRBD1 (6 bases). Germline values: CDR1 PRHDT, CDR2 FYEKMQ (reference sequence). This CDR3 is built from 18 residues. V lost 5 bases and J lost 4, with 24 bases in between. CDR3: CASSTGTPYGKKGNTIYF. CDR3 nucleotides: TGTGCCAGCAGCACAGGGACACCATACGGAAAAAAGGGAAACACCATATATTTT. Complete variable domain (other parts from reference TRBV13 and TRBJ1-3): AAGVIQSPRHLIKEKRETATLKCYPIPRHDTVYWYQQGPGQDPQFLISFYEKMQSDKGSIPDRFSAQQFSDYHSELNMSSLELGDSALYFCASSTGTPYGKKGNTIYFGEGSWLTVV.

Points on this clone: The junction departs from the called germline gene at one end, perhaps through a read error. This chain joins TRBV4-2 and TRBJ2-5; 7 nucleotides match TRBD1. The CDR3 sequence is 15 residues long. Germline-derived CDR1 and CDR2 are LGHNA and YNFKEQ. The CDR3 sequence is CASSQPGQDQGTQYF. The DNA of the CDR3 is TGTGCCAGCAGCCAACCTGGACAGGACCAAGGGACCCAGTACTTC.

The chain carries TRBV5-3 and TRBJ1-1, with TRBD1 matching over 7 bases. TRBV5-3 is designated an ORF whose function remains uncertain. The V gene end was trimmed by 3 bases and the J gene end by 1 base; junction bases not matched to a gene: 9. The CDR3 contains 16 residues. The CDR3 is CARSSRQGCRNTEAFF. Here the CDR3 DNA reads TGTGCCAGAAGCTCCCGACAGGGATGTAGGAACACTGAAGCTTTCTTT.

The gene calls are TRBV5-8 and TRBJ1-2; possibly TRBD1 for D (5 bases). The CDR3 consists of 15 residues. V shed 4 bases and J shed 6 bases, with 19 bases lying between them. The V gene's germline CDR1 is SGHTS and CDR2 YDEGEE. CDR3 sequence (DNA): TGTGCCAGCAGCGGGTGGGGAATGGAGGGGAATGGCTACACCTTC. It is translated as CASSGWGMEGNGYTF. The full variable domain, rest sourced from reference TRBV5-8 and TRBJ1-2, is EAGVTQSPTHLIKTRGQQATLRCSPISGHTSVYWYQQALGLGLQFLLWYDEGEERNRGNFPPRFSGRQFPNYSSELNVNALELEDSALYLCASSGWGMEGNGYTFGSGTRLTVV.

This clone has a handful of counts. The chain has TRBV4-1 and TRBJ1-2; 9 positions match TRBD1. This CDR3 is 16 amino acids long. The germline CDR1 and CDR2 sequences are MGHRA and YSYEKL. Losses at the gene ends were 4 bases for V and 6 bases for J; bases not matched to a gene: 12. The CDR3 nucleotides read TGCGCCAGCAGCCGCCCGGACAGGGGAAAGTTTGATGGCTACACCTTC. It yields the protein CASSRPDRGKFDGYTF.

The chain uses TRBV5-1 and TRBJ2-5; weak D call: TRBD1 (5 bases). V lost 1 base and J lost 3, with 10 bases in between. Germline V CDR1 and CDR2: SGHRS, YFSETQ. The CDR3 is 14 amino acids. CDR3 DNA: TGCGCCAGCAGCTTGTGGGGCGACAAAGAGACCCAGTACTTC. Protein sequence: CASSLWGDKETQYF.

V is TRBV11-2 and J is TRBJ1-1, with D perhaps TRBD1 (5 bases). With 2 bases removed from V and 0 bases from J, the gap between germline ends came to 10 bases. Germline values: CDR1 SGHAT, CDR2 FQNNGV. The CDR3 has 15 residues. CDR3 in DNA: TGTGCCAGCAGCTTAAGTGCAGGGATGAACACTGAAGCTTTCTTT. The encoded protein is CASSLSAGMNTEAFF.

V is TRBV9 and J is TRBJ1-3, with D maybe TRBD1 (6 bases). Germline V gene data show CDR1 as SGDLS and CDR2 as YYNGEE. Trimming cost V 4 bases and J 0 bases, with 14 bases left between them. The CDR3 length is 16 residues. The CDR3 region is CASSPPDSHSGNTIYF. The CDR3 region has the DNA TGTGCCAGCAGCCCCCCGGACAGTCACTCTGGAAACACCATATATTTT.

This sequence joins TRBV18 and TRBJ1-4; D unresolved. V was clipped by 3 bases and J by 8 bases, with 10 bases between them. The CDR3 runs 13 residues. Germline CDR1 is KGHSH and CDR2 is LQKENI. The CDR3 DNA follows: TGTGCCAGCTCACCGACGGAGGAGGAAAAACTGTTTTTT. This gives the protein CASSPTEEEKLFF. Full variable domain (missing parts from reference TRBV18 and TRBJ1-4): NAGVMQNPRHLVRRRGQEARLRCSPMKGHSHVYWYRQLPEEGLKFMVYLQKENIIDESGMPKERFSAEFPKEGPSILRIQQVVRGDSAAYFCASSPTEEEKLFFGSGTQLSVL.

The genes are TRBV11-1 and TRBJ1-6; 10 bases agree with TRBD1. With V trimmed by 8 bases and J by 8 bases, 6 bases remained unmatched. The CDR3 runs 14 residues. CDR1 and CDR2 (germline): SGHAT, FQDESV (reference sequence). In DNA form, the CDR3 reads TGTGCCAGCTGCTCCGGGACAGGGGATTCACCCCTCCACTTT. This gives the protein CASCSGTGDSPLHF.

This clone was counted only a few times. This chain uses TRBV11-2 with TRBJ2-7, with D possibly matching TRBD2 (7 bases). The CDR3 is 14 amino acids. V dropped 1 base and J dropped 2 bases, with 9 bases sitting between them. CDR1 is SGHAT, CDR2 FQNNGV, per germline. The DNA of the CDR3 is TGTGCCAGCAGCTTAGCGGGGGGCGCCTACGAGCAGTACTTC. It specifies CASSLAGGAYEQYF.

The gene calls are TRBV7-9 and TRBJ2-6; a weak D match, TRBD2 (7 bases). CDR1 SEHNR and CDR2 FQNEAQ come from the germline V gene (reference sequence). The CDR3 consists of 19 residues. Between the trimmed V and J ends, which lost 0 bases and 4 bases, there was a span of 19 bases. This CDR3 is CASSLAFGGRSTGANVLTF. In DNA, the CDR3 is TGTGCCAGCAGCTTAGCGTTCGGGGGGCGGTCGACCGGGGCCAACGTCCTGACTTTC.

The rearrangement joins TRBV18 to TRBJ1-2, with TRBD1 as a possible D gene (6 bases). Trimming left V 6 bases short and J 6 bases short, with 17 bases between. There are 14 residues in the CDR3. CDR1 and CDR2 (germline): KGHSH, LQKENI. The CDR3, as DNA: TGTGCCAGCTCCTACAGGGAGACCCTTGATGGCTACACCTTC. Its protein product is CASSYRETLDGYTF.

The chain couples TRBV13 to TRBJ2-5; 7 bases agree with TRBD2. This CDR3 comprises 14 residues. The germline V gene encodes CDR1 PRHDT and CDR2 FYEKMQ (reference sequence). The V gene end was trimmed by 5 bases and the J gene end by 2 bases; junction bases not matched to a gene: 5. CDR3 DNA sequence: TGTGCCAGCAGCCAGCCGGGGGGACAAGAGACCCAGTACTTC. The encoded protein is CASSQPGGQETQYF.

This clone was picked up a small number of times. The V call is TRBV4-2, the J call TRBJ2-7, with a tentative D call TRBD2 (6 bases). In germline, CDR1 is LGHNA, CDR2 YNFKEQ. Deletions cut 4 bases from V and 6 bases from J, with 13 bases between. The CDR3 consists of 13 residues. The CDR3 sequence is CASSLTSYSEQYF. CDR3 coding DNA: TGTGCCAGCAGCCTGACTAGTTATTCCGAGCAGTACTTC.

This clone has only a few counts. CDR3 sequence: CASGANTEAFF. The CDR3 coding sequence is TGTGCCAGTGGGGCGAACACTGAAGCTTTCTTT. The rearrangement links TRBV19 to TRBJ1-1; maybe TRBD1 (5 bases). Germline V lookup: CDR1 LNHDA, CDR2 SQIVND (reference sequence). The CDR3 contains 11 residues. Deletions cut 8 bases from V and 1 base from J, with 5 bases between.